The sequence of this T cell receptor beta chain was determined in a study of a mutant IDH1 vaccine in newly diagnosed glioma. As for the study in general: Those enrolled had earlier been treated with radiotherapy, temozolomide, or both, mostly both.

Sequenced by immunoSEQ multiplex PCR; TCRdb stores in-frame clones only, minus some. The sample comprises around 57,000 clones, 80% to 90% of which are singletons, and approximately 4.1% rests with the top ten. A note on this clone: Its matching antigen is unknown.

The time point denotes: week 35, safety follow-up. Vaccination comprised doses that each held 300 ug of mutant IDH1 20-mer peptide, plus topical imiquimod. Patients received eight vaccinations in weeks 1, 3, 5, 7, 11, 15, 19, 23. The CDR3 spans 15 residues. The V end was cut by 3 bases, the J end by 2 bases, with 11 bases between. Per germline, CDR1 MNHEY and CDR2 SMNVEV (reference sequence). Sequenced material: PBMCs, taken from a glioma patient whose treatment included an IDH1 peptide vaccine. The rearrangement joins TRBV27 to TRBJ1-5; perhaps TRBD1 as D (6 bases). The origin of this receptor is a man aged 30 to 45 with glioma. The DNA for the CDR3 is TGTGCCAGCAGTTTCCCCAAGGGGGGCAATCAGCCCCAGCATTTT. It translates to CASSFPKGGNQPQHF.